This TCR beta chain was identified during a study of a mutant IDH1 vaccine in newly diagnosed glioma. About the study: Patients were given eight vaccinations, scheduled in weeks 1, 3, 5, 7, 11, 15, 19 and 23. Former treatment meant radiotherapy, temozolomide, or both; the majority had gotten both. Beginning 4-6 weeks after radiotherapy alone, or with temozolomide cycles, vaccination took place.

Clones were sequenced by immunoSEQ multiplex PCR, and TCRdb holds only the in-frame ones, with some missing. The sample holds around 76,000 clones, 75% to 90% seen once. Documented time point: week 23, last vaccination. A 20-mer mutant IDH1 peptide at 300 ug was injected subcutaneously with topical imiquimod. This CDR3 comprises 19 residues. The junction had 10 bases not matched to a gene; V was cut back by 5 bases and J by 2 bases. Germline lookup yields CDR1 SEHNR and CDR2 FQNEAQ (reference sequence). Details on this clone: The antigen remains undetermined.

The chain couples TRBV7-9 to TRBJ2-1; TRBD2 aligns across 15 bases. The sequence was collected from a woman in her forties or fifties with glioma. This sample comprised PBMCs, obtained from a glioma patient whose treatment included an IDH1 peptide vaccine. This chain's CDR3 is CASSPKGLAGGNTYNEQFF. The CDR3 bases are TGTGCCAGCAGCCCAAAGGGACTAGCGGGAGGCAATACCTACAATGAGCAGTTCTTC. Supplemented by reference TRBV7-9 and TRBJ2-1, the full variable domain reads DTGVSQNPRHKITKRGQNVTFRCDPISEHNRLYWYRQTLGQGPEFLTYFQNEAQLEKSRLLSDRFSAERPKGSFSTLEIQRTEQGDSAMYLCASSPKGLAGGNTYNEQFFGPGTRLTVL.